One sample yielded the 32 T cell receptor beta chains listed below, sequenced in a study of T cells after somatic rescue of genetic block. Data came from immunoSEQ multiplex PCR; TCRdb stores just in-frame clones and leaves some out. Of around 67,000 clones detected, approximately 91% appear once; the ten largest clones hold around 2.8%. Sample: peripheral blood mononuclear cells (PBMCs). The receptors here all came from a man younger than 45.

The V and J genes are TRBV6-1 and TRBJ2-5; D is perhaps TRBD2 (7 bases). V dropped 11 bases and J dropped 5 bases, with 18 bases sitting between them. Germline V CDR1 and CDR2: MNHNS, SASEGT. This CDR3 has 13 amino acids. The CDR3 is CALKGGGGETQYF. In DNA, the CDR3 is TGTGCCCTCAAGGGGGGGGGCGGCGAGACCCAGTACTTC.

This clone appeared a single time. The V and J genes are TRBV7-6 and TRBJ2-7; TRBD2 agrees at 8 bases. Germline CDR1 is SGHVS and CDR2 is FNYEAQ. The CDR3 length is 14 residues. The trim removed 1 base at V and 5 bases at J, leaving 4 bases unmatched. The CDR3 loop is CASSLDWTSNEQYF. In DNA, the CDR3 is TGTGCCAGCAGCTTAGACTGGACTAGCAACGAGCAGTACTTC. Looking up the rest from reference TRBV7-6 and TRBJ2-7 gives the full variable domain: GAGVSQSPRYKVTKRGQDVALRCDPISGHVSLYWYRQALGQGPEFLTYFNYEAQQDKSGLPNDRFSAERPEGSISTLTIQRTEQRDSAMYRCASSLDWTSNEQYFGPGTRLTVT.

V is TRBV4-1 and J is TRBJ1-1, with D unresolved. V shed 0 bases and J shed 1 base, with 6 bases lying between them. Looked up from germline, CDR1 is MGHRA and CDR2 is YSYEKL. This CDR3 spans 14 amino acids. The CDR3 bases are TGCGCCAGCAGCCAAGACCCTACGAACACTGAAGCTTTCTTT. Its protein product is CASSQDPTNTEAFF.

The chain couples TRBV5-4 to TRBJ2-1; D not certain. Per germline, CDR1 SGHNT and CDR2 YYREEE (reference sequence). The CDR3 is 11 amino acids. V gave up 4 bases and J gave up 6 bases, with 5 bases separating them. DNA for the CDR3: TGTGCCAGCAGCCGGCCCAATGAGCAGTTCTTC. This translates into CASSRPNEQFF.

The chain links TRBV7-8 to TRBJ2-1, with TRBD2 matching 12 bases. CDR1 SGHVS and CDR2 FQNEAQ come from the germline V gene. The V segment lost 1 base and the J segment 4 bases; nucleotides outside the gene matches: 17. CDR3 length: 21 residues. The CDR3 DNA follows: TGTGCCAGCAGCTTAGGCACCGGGTGGCTAGCGGGGGGGCCAAAGTACAATGAGCAGTTCTTC. The encoded protein is CASSLGTGWLAGGPKYNEQFF.

The V and J genes are TRBV28 and TRBJ2-7, with TRBD1 as a possible D gene (6 bases). The CDR3 runs 14 residues. V was clipped by 7 bases and J by 3 bases, with 16 bases between them. Germline V gives CDR1 MDHEN, CDR2 SYDVKM. The CDR3 is CASTPTNRDYEQYF. The CDR3 coding sequence is TGTGCCAGCACCCCCACGAACAGGGACTACGAGCAGTACTTC. The full variable domain, its missing parts supplied by reference TRBV28 and TRBJ2-7, is DVKVTQSSRYLVKRTGEKVFLECVQDMDHENMFWYRQDPGLGLRLIYFSYDVKMKEKGDIPEGYSVSREKKERFSLILESASTNQTSMYLCASTPTNRDYEQYFGPGTRLTVT.

The genes are TRBV15 and TRBJ2-1; a weak D match, TRBD1 (5 bases). This CDR3 has 15 amino acids. The germline gives CDR1 LNHNV, CDR2 YYDKDF (reference sequence). With 8 bases removed from V and 6 bases from J, the gap between germline ends came to 20 bases. CDR3 sequence: CATQVGEGVSNEQFF. CDR3 bases: TGTGCCACCCAGGTCGGAGAAGGGGTGTCCAATGAGCAGTTCTTC. Looking up the rest from reference TRBV15 and TRBJ2-1 gives the full variable domain: DAMVIQNPRYQVTQFGKPVTLSCSQTLNHNVMYWYQQKSSQAPKLLFHYYDKDFNNEADTPDNFQSRRPNTSFCFLDIRSPGLGDTAMYLCATQVGEGVSNEQFFGPGTRLTVL.

DNA for the CDR3: TGTGCCAGCAGTCCCGGGGACTCTACGCAGTATTTT. Translating gives CASSPGDSTQYF. The gene calls are TRBV27 and TRBJ2-3; weak D call: TRBD2 (6 bases). V lost 5 bases, J lost 8 bases, and 11 bases lay in between. CDR3 length: 12 residues. Germline V gives CDR1 MNHEY, CDR2 SMNVEV (reference sequence).

The rearrangement links TRBV2 to TRBJ2-3, with TRBD1 matching 10 bases. CDR3 length: 15 amino acids. Germline CDR1 SNHLY, CDR2 FYNNEI. Trimming at V came to 2 bases and at J to 6 bases, leaving 5 bases not matched to a gene. CDR3: CASSEWGTGADTQYF. CDR3 nucleotides: TGTGCCAGCAGTGAATGGGGGACAGGGGCCGATACGCAGTATTTT. The variable domain in full, with the rest retrieved from reference TRBV2 and TRBJ2-3, is EPEVTQTPSHQVTQMGQEVILRCVPISNHLYFYWYRQILGQKVEFLVSFYNNEISEKSEIFDDQFSVERPDGSNFTLKIRSTKLEDSAMYFCASSEWGTGADTQYFGPGTRLTVL.

V is TRBV28 and J is TRBJ1-4; 7 bases align to TRBD1. V trimming: 2 bases; J trimming: 3 bases; junction bases outside the gene matches: 3. The germline CDR1 and CDR2 sequences are MDHEN and SYDVKM. This CDR3 is built from 15 residues. This CDR3 reads CASSLTGTANEKLFF. In DNA, the CDR3 is TGTGCCAGCAGTTTAACGGGGACAGCTAATGAAAAACTGTTTTTT.

The genes are TRBV29-1 and TRBJ1-1, with 7 bases identical to TRBD1. Trimming removed 6 bases from V and 4 bases from J; junction bases left unmatched: 5. In germline, CDR1 is SQVTM, CDR2 ANQGSEA. This CDR3 region has 12 residues. The CDR3 sequence is CSVAAGGTEAFF. CDR3 DNA sequence: TGCAGCGTAGCCGCAGGGGGCACTGAAGCTTTCTTT.

The chain uses TRBV30 and TRBJ2-3; 8 nucleotides agree with TRBD1. The CDR3 is made up of 12 amino acids. Germline V lookup: CDR1 GTSNPN, CDR2 SVGIG (reference sequence). V lost 8 bases to trimming and J lost 2 bases; unmatched junction nucleotides: 3. CDR3 nucleotide sequence: TGTGCCGCGGACAGGGACACAGATACGCAGTATTTT. Translated: CAADRDTDTQYF.

The chain links TRBV7-8 to TRBJ1-5, with D possibly TRBD1 on 6 matching bases. Germline CDR1 reads SGHVS; CDR2 reads FQNEAQ. The CDR3 covers 17 residues. Trimming took 2 bases from V and 0 from J, leaving 14 bases between them. CDR3 nucleotides: TGTGCCAGCAGCTTATTAGGAGGGGGGAATAGCAATCAGCCCCAGCATTTT. It translates to CASSLLGGGNSNQPQHF. The full variable domain, rest sourced from reference TRBV7-8 and TRBJ1-5, is GAGVSQSPRYKVAKRGQDVALRCDPISGHVSLFWYQQALGQGPEFLTYFQNEAQLDKSGLPSDRFFAERPEGSVSTLKIQRTQQEDSAVYLCASSLLGGGNSNQPQHFGDGTRLSIL.

The chain couples TRBV2 to TRBJ1-5; 7 bases fit TRBD1. Germline-derived CDR1 and CDR2 are SNHLY and FYNNEI. Trimming at V came to 5 bases and at J to 0 bases, leaving 10 bases not matched to a gene. There are 17 residues in the CDR3. As DNA, the CDR3 is TGTGCCAGCAGTACCACAGGGGAAGCCTATAGCAATCAGCCCCAGCATTTT. It yields the protein CASSTTGEAYSNQPQHF.

The gene calls are TRBV6-1 and TRBJ2-5; TRBD1 matches at 7 bases. After removal of 2 bases from V and 5 bases from J, the junction contained 8 bases not matched to a gene. Germline values: CDR1 MNHNS, CDR2 SASEGT. The CDR3 length is 15 residues. The CDR3 here is CASSERDSFWETQYF. The CDR3 region has the DNA TGTGCCAGCAGTGAACGGGACAGTTTTTGGGAGACCCAGTACTTC.

The chain links TRBV19 to TRBJ1-4; D is unclear. V lost 6 bases and J lost 4, with 9 bases in between. Germline loops: CDR1 LNHDA, CDR2 SQIVND (reference sequence). There are 13 residues in the CDR3. The CDR3 DNA sequence: TGTGCCAGTAGGCCGGCCCTTAATGAAAAACTGTTTTTT. Amino acid sequence: CASRPALNEKLFF.

The rearrangement joins TRBV27 to TRBJ2-7; D remains ambiguous. V was clipped by 4 bases and J by 3 bases, with 16 bases between them. The germline V gene encodes CDR1 MNHEY and CDR2 SMNVEV (reference sequence). The CDR3 totals 15 residues. For the CDR3, the DNA is TGTGCCAGCAGTTCACTCGGAGTAGCCGACTACGAGCAGTACTTC. This encodes CASSSLGVADYEQYF.

The chain joins TRBV7-9 to TRBJ2-7; TRBD1 aligns across 9 bases. Trimming took 5 bases from V and 5 from J; bases not matched to a gene: 7. Germline values: CDR1 SEHNR, CDR2 FQNEAQ (reference sequence). This CDR3 comprises 14 residues. The CDR3 region has the DNA TGTGCCAGCAGCCCCTCCGGGACAGGGAACGAGCAGTACTTC. This translates into CASSPSGTGNEQYF.

V gene TRBV14 combines with J gene TRBJ2-7, with a tentative D call TRBD2 (6 bases). Trimming pared 2 bases from V and 3 bases from J, leaving 20 bases between. Per germline, CDR1 SGHDN and CDR2 FVKESK. The CDR3 loop spans 17 amino acids. The CDR3 here is CASSQKRWGGKSYEQYF. The CDR3, as DNA: TGTGCCAGCAGCCAAAAACGATGGGGCGGGAAGAGCTACGAGCAGTACTTC.

This chain connects TRBV28 to TRBJ2-1; D is possibly TRBD1 (6 bases). Germline values: CDR1 MDHEN, CDR2 SYDVKM. The CDR3 consists of 17 residues. V was cut by 3 bases and J by 3 bases, with 18 bases left in between. This CDR3 is CASSFMHRVRDYNEQFF. CDR3 DNA: TGTGCCAGCAGTTTTATGCACAGGGTGAGGGACTACAATGAGCAGTTCTTC.

The chain recombines TRBV11-3 with TRBJ2-5; the match to TRBD2 covers 9 bases. CDR1 and CDR2 from the germline V gene are SGHNT and YENEEA. CDR3 length: 15 residues. V shed 6 bases and J 2 bases; nucleotides not matched to a gene: 7. CDR3 amino acids: CASSRSGRPQETQYF. The CDR3 DNA reads TGTGCCAGCAGTAGGAGCGGGAGGCCACAAGAGACCCAGTACTTC.

This chain links TRBV27 with TRBJ1-3; D not resolved. CDR3 size: 15 residues. The ends were cut back, 2 bases at V and 0 bases at J, with 8 bases in the middle. The germline V gene has CDR1 MNHEY and CDR2 SMNVEV (reference sequence). CDR3 nucleotides: TGTGCCAGCAGTTTAGAGTTGTTCTCTGGAAACACCATATATTTT. Its protein product is CASSLELFSGNTIYF.

The gene calls are TRBV27 and TRBJ1-6; 9 bases are shared with TRBD1. The germline V gene has CDR1 MNHEY and CDR2 SMNVEV (reference sequence). The CDR3 has 17 amino acids. V shed 5 bases and J 4 bases; nucleotides not matched to a gene: 9. For the CDR3, the DNA is TGTGCCAGCAGTACCGAACTCGGACAGGGGTATAATTCACCCCTCCACTTT. It yields the protein CASSTELGQGYNSPLHF.

This chain joins TRBV18 and TRBJ1-5; the D gene is possibly TRBD1 (5 bases). Deletions cut 0 bases from V and 7 bases from J, with 13 bases between. Germline loops: CDR1 KGHSH, CDR2 LQKENI. The CDR3 runs to 15 residues. The CDR3 nucleotides read TGTGCCAGCTCACCACCCCAGGGTTCCGGACAGCCCCAGCATTTT. This translates into CASSPPQGSGQPQHF.

This sequence joins TRBV27 and TRBJ2-1, with D tentatively TRBD1 or TRBD2 (6 bases each). Germline V gives CDR1 MNHEY, CDR2 SMNVEV (reference sequence). The CDR3 spans 15 residues. V dropped 2 bases and J dropped 8 bases, with 16 bases sitting between them. This CDR3 is CASSLRPLGGHEQFF. The CDR3 DNA reads TGTGCCAGCAGTTTACGTCCGCTAGGGGGGCATGAGCAGTTCTTC.

The chain has TRBV27 and TRBJ2-2; 7 positions agree with TRBD2. V lost 5 bases and J lost 4; bases outside the gene matches: 4. The germline gives CDR1 MNHEY, CDR2 SMNVEV (reference sequence). The CDR3 consists of 14 residues. CDR3: CASSVTSPTGELFF. CDR3 DNA: TGTGCCAGCAGTGTGACTAGCCCCACCGGGGAGCTGTTTTTT.

The gene calls are TRBV5-4 and TRBJ2-3; TRBD2 aligns across 11 bases. Germline assignment: CDR1 SGHNT and CDR2 YYREEE (reference sequence). This CDR3 is built from 14 residues. Trimming took 3 bases from V and 6 from J; bases not matched to a gene: 3. The DNA for the CDR3 is TGTGCCAGCAGCTCACTAGCGGGAGCCGATACGCAGTATTTT. It specifies CASSSLAGADTQYF.

For the CDR3, the DNA is TGTGCCAGCAGCTTGGCTAGCGGGAGGACTTTCACCGGGGAGCTGTTTTTT. It translates to CASSLASGRTFTGELFF. The genes are TRBV5-4 and TRBJ2-2, with TRBD2 matching over 11 bases. This CDR3 has 17 residues. Germline CDR1 reads SGHNT; CDR2 reads YYREEE (reference sequence). V shed 0 bases and J 4 bases; nucleotides not matched to a gene: 5.

The J gene is TRBJ2-1, the V gene TRBV6-1; possible D gene TRBD1, 5 bases. Germline V lookup: CDR1 MNHNS, CDR2 SASEGT. This CDR3 has 15 residues. Trimming removed 1 base at V and 6 bases at J, with 13 bases between. CDR3 coding DNA: TGTGCCAGCAGTGAAGAGGGGTACATACCCAATGAGCAGTTCTTC. Encoded protein: CASSEEGYIPNEQFF.

The rearrangement joins TRBV4-2 to TRBJ2-4; perhaps D is TRBD1 or TRBD2 (7 bases each). V lost 4 bases, J lost 0 bases, and 28 bases lay in between. The CDR3 runs 21 residues. CDR1 and CDR2 (germline): LGHNA, YNFKEQ. DNA for the CDR3: TGTGCCAGCAGCCCCTTAGGGGGGGACAGCTCTAACCGACTAGCCAAAAACATTCAGTACTTC. Translation: CASSPLGGDSSNRLAKNIQYF.

This sequence joins TRBV7-9 and TRBJ2-2; 8 bases match TRBD2. CDR1 is SEHNR and CDR2 is FQNEAQ in the germline V gene (reference sequence). The CDR3 is made up of 16 amino acids. V dropped 6 bases and J dropped 0; count of bases not matched to a gene: 6. The chain's CDR3 is CASRKTSGANTGELFF. The CDR3 nucleotides read TGTGCCAGCAGGAAAACTAGCGGAGCGAACACCGGGGAGCTGTTTTTT.

J is TRBJ2-2 and V is TRBV6-4; D is unclear. The germline CDR1 and CDR2 sequences are MRHNA and SNTAGT. V was trimmed by 2 bases and J by 3 bases, leaving 7 bases between them. The CDR3 extends over 14 amino acids. CDR3 coding DNA: TGTGCCAGCAGTGACAGGGCAGACACCGGGGAGCTGTTTTTT. Encoded protein: CASSDRADTGELFF.